A single sample is the source of the 19 T cell receptor beta chains below, sequenced in a study of blood T cell repertoires in COVID-19. Some clones are missing from TCRdb's copy, which holds only in-frame ones; the method was immunoSEQ multiplex PCR. The profile shows 55,000 or so clones, 65% to 90% of them singletons. Specimen: peripheral blood. The receptors come from a human donor in a cohort sampled during active COVID-19.

The rearrangement links TRBV30 to TRBJ1-5; unclear D gene. Trimming pared 5 bases from V and 2 bases from J, leaving 10 bases between. This CDR3 comprises 13 residues. In germline, CDR1 is GTSNPN, CDR2 SVGIG (reference sequence). This CDR3 reads CAWRGGGNQPQHF. The CDR3 DNA is TGTGCCTGGCGGGGTGGGGGCAATCAGCCCCAGCATTTT.

The chain links TRBV4-3 to TRBJ2-1; D is undetermined. V was trimmed by 0 bases and J by 0 bases, leaving 12 bases between them. This CDR3 spans 17 amino acids. Germline CDR1 LGHNA, CDR2 YSLEER. The CDR3 region has the DNA TGCGCCAGCAGCCAAGAATTGCGTTTTAGCTCCTACAATGAGCAGTTCTTC. Protein sequence: CASSQELRFSSYNEQFF.

The chain recombines TRBV7-2 with TRBJ2-3; D is perhaps TRBD2 (7 bases). V was clipped by 4 bases and J by 4 bases, with 18 bases between them. Germline CDR1 and CDR2: SGHTA and FQGNSA. The CDR3 runs to 16 residues. CDR3 loop: CASSSLGGGRSDTQYF. CDR3 sequence (DNA): TGTGCCAGCAGCTCCCTAGGGGGAGGGCGGTCAGATACGCAGTATTTT. Full variable domain (missing parts from reference TRBV7-2 and TRBJ2-3): GAGVSQSPSNKVTEKGKDVELRCDPISGHTALYWYRQSLGQGLEFLIYFQGNSAPDKSGLPSDRFSAERTGGSVSTLTIQRTQQEDSAVYLCASSSLGGGRSDTQYFGPGTRLTVL.

V and J are TRBV5-1 and TRBJ1-1; unclear D gene. The CDR3 sequence is 14 residues long. The germline V gene has CDR1 SGHRS and CDR2 YFSETQ. Trimming pared 4 bases from V and 1 base from J, leaving 11 bases between. The CDR3 is CASSQDTRNTEAFF. The CDR3 region has the DNA TGCGCCAGCAGCCAAGACACAAGGAACACTGAAGCTTTCTTT.

The rearrangement links TRBV11-1 to TRBJ2-2; a possible D gene is TRBD1 (6 bases). V was clipped by 1 base and J by 4 bases, with 10 bases between them. This CDR3 spans 15 amino acids. The germline gives CDR1 SGHAT, CDR2 FQDESV (reference sequence). DNA of the CDR3: TGTGCCAGCAGCTTAGGGCAGGGGCCCACCGGGGAGCTGTTTTTT. Translation: CASSLGQGPTGELFF. Based on the CDR3 plus reference TRBV11-1 and TRBJ2-2, the full variable domain is EAEVAQSPRYKITEKSQAVAFWCDPISGHATLYWYRQILGQGPELLVQFQDESVVDDSQLPKDRFSAERLKGVDSTLKIQPAELGDSAMYLCASSLGQGPTGELFFGEGSRLTVL.

This clone has just a few counts. The chain combines TRBV15 with TRBJ2-5, with TRBD2 identical over 7 bases. CDR1 is LNHNV, CDR2 YYDKDF, per germline (reference sequence). This CDR3 has 17 residues. V was clipped by 1 base and J by 1 base; unmatched bases: 9. CDR3: CATSRVGRGRLQETQYF. The CDR3 DNA reads TGTGCCACCAGCAGAGTTGGGAGGGGTCGCCTCCAAGAGACCCAGTACTTC.

This sequence joins TRBV9 and TRBJ1-1; no definite D call. The CDR3 length is 14 residues. Germline V gene lookup returns CDR1 SGDLS and CDR2 YYNGEE. V was shortened by 1 base and J by 1 base, with 8 bases between the two germline ends. The CDR3 coding sequence is TGTGCCAGCAGCGTATCCTCAGGGAACACTGAAGCTTTCTTT. It specifies CASSVSSGNTEAFF.

This chain uses TRBV5-6 with TRBJ1-5; D remains ambiguous. V shed 2 bases and J shed 0 bases, with 3 bases lying between them. From germline, CDR1 is SGHDT and CDR2 YYEEEE. This CDR3 has 13 residues. The CDR3 is CASSFYSNQPQHF. The CDR3 DNA follows: TGTGCCAGCAGCTTCTATAGCAATCAGCCCCAGCATTTT.

The chain carries TRBV14 and TRBJ2-1; 9 positions match TRBD1. This CDR3 comprises 14 residues. J lost 4 bases, V lost 4 bases, and 2 bases had no gene match. The germline CDR1 and CDR2 sequences are SGHDN and FVKESK. The CDR3 coding sequence is TGTGCCAGCAGCCCGGGACAGGGTTACAATGAGCAGTTCTTC. Translated, it gives CASSPGQGYNEQFF.

This chain connects TRBV15 to TRBJ1-6, with D unresolved. Germline assignment: CDR1 LNHNV and CDR2 YYDKDF (reference sequence). This CDR3 has 17 residues. The V gene lost 0 bases and the J gene lost 0 bases, with 9 bases spanning the gap. The CDR3 bases are TGTGCCACCAGCAGAGATCTCGCGGGCTCCTATAATTCACCCCTCCACTTT. It specifies CATSRDLAGSYNSPLHF.

The CDR3, as DNA: TGTGCCAGCTCATCCCTAGGCGGGGATCAGCCCCAGCATTTT. Residues: CASSSLGGDQPQHF. This rearrangement joins TRBV18 to TRBJ1-5; no reliable D call. The CDR3 is made up of 14 amino acids. CDR1 is KGHSH and CDR2 is LQKENI in the germline V gene. Trimming pared 5 bases from V and 5 bases from J, leaving 13 bases between.

J is TRBJ2-5 and V is TRBV7-3; maybe TRBD2 (6 bases). The ends were cut back, 4 bases at V and 4 bases at J, with 10 bases in the middle. This CDR3 has 13 residues. Germline CDR1 and CDR2: SGHTA and FQGTGA. The CDR3 protein is CASSSSSVETQYF. The CDR3 DNA follows: TGTGCCAGCAGCTCATCTAGCGTAGAGACCCAGTACTTC.

The chain has TRBV20-1 and TRBJ2-3, with a weak D call TRBD2 (6 bases). The V end was cut by 3 bases, the J end by 0 bases, with 16 bases between. Germline loops: CDR1 DFQATT, CDR2 SNEGSKA (reference sequence). The CDR3 is 16 amino acids. CDR3 in DNA: TGCAGTGCTAGTCCGTGGGACTTTTCTAGCACAGATACGCAGTATTTT. Translation: CSASPWDFSSTDTQYF.

The genes are TRBV11-3 and TRBJ2-7; TRBD2 agrees at 7 bases. This CDR3 is built from 13 residues. Germline assignment: CDR1 SGHNT and CDR2 YENEEA. The trim removed 9 bases at V and 7 bases at J, leaving 12 bases unmatched. CDR3 coding DNA: TGTGCCAGTTCTCCGGGACTATGGGATGAGCAGTACTTC. It translates to CASSPGLWDEQYF.

This chain links TRBV6-5 with TRBJ2-3, with TRBD1 as a possible D gene (6 bases). The CDR3 consists of 14 residues. The germline CDR1 and CDR2 sequences are MNHEY and SVGAGI. V lost 1 base and J lost 5, with 10 bases in between. The CDR3 protein is CASSYWGQGDTQYF. The CDR3 DNA sequence: TGTGCCAGCAGTTACTGGGGGCAAGGAGATACGCAGTATTTT.

Concerning this clone: Additional DNA sequences in this sample encode the identical CDR3. This chain links TRBV29-1 with TRBJ1-1; D is uncertain. Germline V gene data show CDR1 as SQVTM and CDR2 as ANQGSEA. V dropped 4 bases and J dropped 6 bases, with 12 bases sitting between them. The CDR3 runs to 12 residues. CDR3 sequence: CSVVLSSPEAFF. CDR3 coding DNA: TGCAGCGTTGTACTAAGTAGCCCTGAAGCTTTCTTT. Filled out from reference TRBV29-1 and TRBJ1-1, the complete variable domain reads SAVISQKPSRDICQRGTSLTIQCQVDSQVTMMFWYRQQPGQSLTLIATANQGSEATYESGFVIDKFPISRPNLTFSTLTVSNMSPEDSSIYLCSVVLSSPEAFFGQGTRLTVV.

A single count supports this clone. This chain joins TRBV15 and TRBJ2-1; D call uncertain. Between the trimmed V and J ends, which lost 0 bases and 0 bases, there was a span of 12 bases. Per the germline V gene, CDR1 is LNHNV and CDR2 is YYDKDF (reference sequence). The CDR3 runs to 17 residues. This chain's CDR3 is CATSRDGSFSSYNEQFF. The CDR3 DNA follows: TGTGCCACCAGCAGAGATGGTTCTTTTAGCTCCTACAATGAGCAGTTCTTC.

The rearrangement uses TRBV5-1 and TRBJ1-6; 7 bases are a match to TRBD1. Germline trimming cut 4 bases from V and 8 bases from J; bases unmatched to any gene: 12. The germline gives CDR1 SGHRS, CDR2 YFSETQ. The CDR3 contains 16 residues. CDR3 in amino acids: CASSTMVGQGDSPLHF. CDR3 DNA sequence: TGCGCCAGCAGCACCATGGTGGGGCAGGGGGATTCACCCCTCCACTTT. The full variable domain, with the rest looked up from reference TRBV5-1 and TRBJ1-6, is KAGVTQTPRYLIKTRGQQVTLSCSPISGHRSVSWYQQTPGQGLQFLFEYFSETQRNKGNFPGRFSGRQFSNSRSEMNVSTLELGDSALYLCASSTMVGQGDSPLHFGNGTRLTVT.

V gene TRBV5-1 combines with J gene TRBJ2-5; D is unresolved. The V end lost 3 bases, the J end lost 2 bases, and 11 bases lay between the germline ends. The CDR3 extends over 14 amino acids. Germline lookup yields CDR1 SGHRS and CDR2 YFSETQ. The CDR3 sequence: CASSSQNDQETQYF. CDR3 nucleotides: TGCGCCAGCAGCTCACAGAATGATCAAGAGACCCAGTACTTC.